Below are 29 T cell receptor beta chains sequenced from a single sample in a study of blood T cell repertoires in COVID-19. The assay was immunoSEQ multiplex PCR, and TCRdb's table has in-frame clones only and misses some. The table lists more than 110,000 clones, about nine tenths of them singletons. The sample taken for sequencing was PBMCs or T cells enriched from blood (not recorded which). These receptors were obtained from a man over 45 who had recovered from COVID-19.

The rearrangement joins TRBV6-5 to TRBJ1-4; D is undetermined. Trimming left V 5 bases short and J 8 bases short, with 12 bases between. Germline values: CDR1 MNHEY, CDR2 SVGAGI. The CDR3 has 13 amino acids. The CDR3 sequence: CASSLHPREKLFF. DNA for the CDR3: TGTGCCAGCAGTCTACACCCGAGGGAAAAACTGTTTTTT.

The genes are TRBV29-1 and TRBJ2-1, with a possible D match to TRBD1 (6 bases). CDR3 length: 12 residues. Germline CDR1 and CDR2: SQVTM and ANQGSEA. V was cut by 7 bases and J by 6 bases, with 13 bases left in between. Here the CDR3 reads CSAGTFGNEQFF. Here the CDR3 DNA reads TGCAGCGCTGGGACATTCGGCAATGAGCAGTTCTTC.

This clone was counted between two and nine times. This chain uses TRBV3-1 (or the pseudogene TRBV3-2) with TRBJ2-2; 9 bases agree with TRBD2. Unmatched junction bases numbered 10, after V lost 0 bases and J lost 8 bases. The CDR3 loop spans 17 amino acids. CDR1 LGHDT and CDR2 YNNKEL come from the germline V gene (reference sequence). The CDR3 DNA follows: TGTGCCAGCAGCCAAGATGGGCTAGCGGGGACGAGTGGGGAGCTGTTTTTT. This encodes CASSQDGLAGTSGELFF.

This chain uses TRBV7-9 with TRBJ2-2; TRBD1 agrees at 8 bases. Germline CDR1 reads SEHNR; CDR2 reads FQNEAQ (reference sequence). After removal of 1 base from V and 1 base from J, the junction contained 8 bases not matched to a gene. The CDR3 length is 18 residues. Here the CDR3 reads CASSLVMTGTGNTGELFF. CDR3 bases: TGTGCCAGCAGCTTAGTCATGACAGGGACAGGGAACACCGGGGAGCTGTTTTTT.

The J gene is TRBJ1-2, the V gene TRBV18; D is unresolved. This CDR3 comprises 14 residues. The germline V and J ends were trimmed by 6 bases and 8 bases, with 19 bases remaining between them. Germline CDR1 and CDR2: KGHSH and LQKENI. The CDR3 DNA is TGTGCCAGCTCGCTTACGGACGGGGTTAGAGGCTACACCTTC. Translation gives CASSLTDGVRGYTF.

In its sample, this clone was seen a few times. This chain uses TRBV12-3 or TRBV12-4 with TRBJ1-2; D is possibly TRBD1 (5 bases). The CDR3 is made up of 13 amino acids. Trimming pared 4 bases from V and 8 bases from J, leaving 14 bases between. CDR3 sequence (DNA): TGTGCCAGCAGTTCGGGACTTCTCAAAGGCTACACCTTC. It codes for CASSSGLLKGYTF.

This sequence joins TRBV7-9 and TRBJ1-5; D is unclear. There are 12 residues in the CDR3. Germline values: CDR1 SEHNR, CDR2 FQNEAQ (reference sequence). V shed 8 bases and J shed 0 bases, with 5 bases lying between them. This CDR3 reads CASGDSNQPQHF. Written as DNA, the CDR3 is TGTGCCAGCGGAGATAGCAATCAGCCCCAGCATTTT.

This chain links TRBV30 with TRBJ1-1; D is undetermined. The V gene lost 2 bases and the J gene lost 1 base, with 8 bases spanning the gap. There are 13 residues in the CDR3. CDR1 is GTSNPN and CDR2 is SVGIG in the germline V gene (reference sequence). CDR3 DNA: TGTGCCTGGAGTCACATGCCGAACACTGAAGCTTTCTTT. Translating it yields CAWSHMPNTEAFF.

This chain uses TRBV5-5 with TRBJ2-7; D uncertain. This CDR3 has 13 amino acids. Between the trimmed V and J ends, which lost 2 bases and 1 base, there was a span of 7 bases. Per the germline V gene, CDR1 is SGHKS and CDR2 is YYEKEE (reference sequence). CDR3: CASSFGRSYEQYV. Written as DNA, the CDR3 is TGTGCCAGCAGCTTTGGCAGGTCCTACGAGCAGTACGTC.

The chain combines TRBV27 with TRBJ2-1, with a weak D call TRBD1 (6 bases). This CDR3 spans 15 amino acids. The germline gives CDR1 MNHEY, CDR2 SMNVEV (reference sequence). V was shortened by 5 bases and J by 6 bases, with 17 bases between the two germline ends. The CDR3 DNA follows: TGTGCCAGCAGTGAACATACCTCAGGGGCCAATGAGCAGTTCTTC. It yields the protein CASSEHTSGANEQFF.

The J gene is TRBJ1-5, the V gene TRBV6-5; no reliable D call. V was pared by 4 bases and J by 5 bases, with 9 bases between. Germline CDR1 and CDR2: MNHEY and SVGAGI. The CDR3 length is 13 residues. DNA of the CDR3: TGTGCCAGCAGTTTTACTGTAGATCAGCCCCAGCATTTT. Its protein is CASSFTVDQPQHF.

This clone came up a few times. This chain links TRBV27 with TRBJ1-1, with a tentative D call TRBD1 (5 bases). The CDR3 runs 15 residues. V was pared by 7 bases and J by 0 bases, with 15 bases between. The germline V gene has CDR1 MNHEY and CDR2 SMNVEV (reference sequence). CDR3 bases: TGTGCCAGCACCCGGAGGGGAAGCATGAACACTGAAGCTTTCTTT. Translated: CASTRRGSMNTEAFF.

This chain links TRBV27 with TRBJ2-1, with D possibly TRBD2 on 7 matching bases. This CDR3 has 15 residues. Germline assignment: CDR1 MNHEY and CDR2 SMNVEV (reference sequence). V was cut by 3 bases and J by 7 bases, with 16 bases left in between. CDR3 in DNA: TGTGCCAGCAGTTTGTGGGGGGGGCAAGGGAATGAGCAGTTCTTC. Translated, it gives CASSLWGGQGNEQFF.

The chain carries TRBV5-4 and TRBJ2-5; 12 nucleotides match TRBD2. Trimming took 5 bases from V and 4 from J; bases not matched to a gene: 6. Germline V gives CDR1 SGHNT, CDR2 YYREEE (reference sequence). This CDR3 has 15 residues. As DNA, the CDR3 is TGTGCCAGCAGTCAAGAGACTAGCGGGAGAGAGACCCAGTACTTC. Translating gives CASSQETSGRETQYF.

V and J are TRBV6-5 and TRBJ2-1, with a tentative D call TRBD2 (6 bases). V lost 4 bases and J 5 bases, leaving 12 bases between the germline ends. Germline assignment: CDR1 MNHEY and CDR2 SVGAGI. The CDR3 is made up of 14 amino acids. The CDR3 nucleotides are TGTGCCAGCAGTTCGACTAGAACGCACAATGAGCAGTTCTTC. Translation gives CASSSTRTHNEQFF.

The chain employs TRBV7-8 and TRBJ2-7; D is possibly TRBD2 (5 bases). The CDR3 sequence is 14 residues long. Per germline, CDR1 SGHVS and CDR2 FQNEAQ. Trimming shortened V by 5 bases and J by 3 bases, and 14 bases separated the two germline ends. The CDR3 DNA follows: TGTGCCAGCAGCGTTCCCGGGATCCTCTACGAGCAGTACTTC. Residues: CASSVPGILYEQYF. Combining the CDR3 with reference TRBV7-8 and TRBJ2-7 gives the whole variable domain GAGVSQSPRYKVAKRGQDVALRCDPISGHVSLFWYQQALGQGPEFLTYFQNEAQLDKSGLPSDRFFAERPEGSVSTLKIQRTQQEDSAVYLCASSVPGILYEQYFGPGTRLTVT.

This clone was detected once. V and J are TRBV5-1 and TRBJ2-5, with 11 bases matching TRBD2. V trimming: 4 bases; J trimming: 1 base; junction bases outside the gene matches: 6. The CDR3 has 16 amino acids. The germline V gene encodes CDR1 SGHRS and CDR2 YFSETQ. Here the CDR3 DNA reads TGCGCCAGCAGCGCCAGACTAGCGGGGCTCCAAGAGACCCAGTACTTC. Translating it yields CASSARLAGLQETQYF.

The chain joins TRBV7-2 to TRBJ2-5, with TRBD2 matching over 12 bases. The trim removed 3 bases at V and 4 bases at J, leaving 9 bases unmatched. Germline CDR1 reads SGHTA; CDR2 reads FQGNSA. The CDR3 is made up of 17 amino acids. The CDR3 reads CASSFLAGGPEGETQYF. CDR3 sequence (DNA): TGTGCCAGCAGCTTTCTAGCGGGAGGGCCCGAAGGAGAGACCCAGTACTTC.

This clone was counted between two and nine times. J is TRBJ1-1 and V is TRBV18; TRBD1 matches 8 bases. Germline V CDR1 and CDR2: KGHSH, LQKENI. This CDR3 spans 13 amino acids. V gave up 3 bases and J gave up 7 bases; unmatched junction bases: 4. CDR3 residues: CASSPDREVEAFF. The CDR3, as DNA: TGTGCCAGCTCACCGGACAGGGAGGTTGAAGCTTTCTTT.

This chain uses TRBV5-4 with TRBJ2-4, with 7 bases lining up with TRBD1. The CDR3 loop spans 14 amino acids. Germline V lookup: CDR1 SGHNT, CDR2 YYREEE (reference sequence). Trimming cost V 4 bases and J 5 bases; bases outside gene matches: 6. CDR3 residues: CASSTGTVQNIQYF. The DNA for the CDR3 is TGTGCCAGCAGCACTGGGACAGTTCAAAACATTCAGTACTTC.

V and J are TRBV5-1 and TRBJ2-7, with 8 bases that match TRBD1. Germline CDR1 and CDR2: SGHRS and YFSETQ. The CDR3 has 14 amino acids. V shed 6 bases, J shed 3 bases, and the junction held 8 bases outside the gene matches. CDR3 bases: TGCGCCAGCAAAACACAGGGGGGTTTCTACGAGCAGTACTTC. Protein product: CASKTQGGFYEQYF.

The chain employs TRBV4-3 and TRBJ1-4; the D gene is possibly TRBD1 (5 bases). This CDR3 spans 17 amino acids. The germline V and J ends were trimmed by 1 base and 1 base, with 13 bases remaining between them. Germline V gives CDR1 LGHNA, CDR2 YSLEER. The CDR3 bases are TGCGCCAGCAGCCAAGGAGCGGGGGTTTTAACTAATGAAAAACTGTTTTTT. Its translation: CASSQGAGVLTNEKLFF.

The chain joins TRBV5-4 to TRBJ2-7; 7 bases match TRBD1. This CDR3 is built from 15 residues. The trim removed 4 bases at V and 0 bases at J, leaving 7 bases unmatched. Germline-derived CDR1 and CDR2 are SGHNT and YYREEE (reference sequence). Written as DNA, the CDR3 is TGTGCCAGCAGCCCAGGACAGGTTAGCTCCTACGAGCAGTACTTC. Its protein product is CASSPGQVSSYEQYF.

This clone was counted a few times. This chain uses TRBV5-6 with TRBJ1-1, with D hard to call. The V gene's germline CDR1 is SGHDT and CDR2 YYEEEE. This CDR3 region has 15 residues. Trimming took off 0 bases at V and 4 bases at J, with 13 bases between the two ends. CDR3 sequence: CASSLGFNIATEAFF. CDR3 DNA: TGTGCCAGCAGCTTGGGGTTCAACATAGCCACTGAAGCTTTCTTT.

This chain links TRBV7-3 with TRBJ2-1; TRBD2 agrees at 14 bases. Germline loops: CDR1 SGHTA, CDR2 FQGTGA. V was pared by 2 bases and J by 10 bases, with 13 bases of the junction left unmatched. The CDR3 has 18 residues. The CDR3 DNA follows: TGTGCCAGCAGCTTATCCCCCGGGACTAGCGGGAGATCGGGCGAGCAGTTCTTC. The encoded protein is CASSLSPGTSGRSGEQFF.

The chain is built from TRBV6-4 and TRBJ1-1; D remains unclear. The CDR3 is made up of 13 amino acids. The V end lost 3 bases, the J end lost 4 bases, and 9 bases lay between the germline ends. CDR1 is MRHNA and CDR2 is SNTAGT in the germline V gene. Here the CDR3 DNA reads TGTGCCAGCAGTGATTTCCCAGGCACTGAAGCTTTCTTT. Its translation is CASSDFPGTEAFF.

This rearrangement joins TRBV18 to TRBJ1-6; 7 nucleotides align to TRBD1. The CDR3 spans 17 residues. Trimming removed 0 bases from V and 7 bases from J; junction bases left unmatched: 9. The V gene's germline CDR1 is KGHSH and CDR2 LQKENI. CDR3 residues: CASSPPRGPGGNSPLHF. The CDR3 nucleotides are TGTGCCAGCTCACCACCGAGGGGGCCAGGGGGGAATTCACCCCTCCACTTT. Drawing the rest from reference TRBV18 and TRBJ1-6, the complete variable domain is NAGVMQNPRHLVRRRGQEARLRCSPMKGHSHVYWYRQLPEEGLKFMVYLQKENIIDESGMPKERFSAEFPKEGPSILRIQQVVRGDSAAYFCASSPPRGPGGNSPLHFGNGTRLTVT.

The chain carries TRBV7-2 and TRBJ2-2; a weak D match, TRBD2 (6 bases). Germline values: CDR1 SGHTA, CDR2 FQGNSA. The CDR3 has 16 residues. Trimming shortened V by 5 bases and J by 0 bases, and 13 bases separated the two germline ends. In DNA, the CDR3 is TGTGCCAGCAGCGGCACCGGGACTGCGAACACCGGGGAGCTGTTTTTT. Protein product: CASSGTGTANTGELFF. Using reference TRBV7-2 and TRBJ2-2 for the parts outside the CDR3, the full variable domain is GAGVSQSPSNKVTEKGKDVELRCDPISGHTALYWYRQSLGQGLEFLIYFQGNSAPDKSGLPSDRFSAERTGGSVSTLTIQRTQQEDSAVYLCASSGTGTANTGELFFGEGSRLTVL.

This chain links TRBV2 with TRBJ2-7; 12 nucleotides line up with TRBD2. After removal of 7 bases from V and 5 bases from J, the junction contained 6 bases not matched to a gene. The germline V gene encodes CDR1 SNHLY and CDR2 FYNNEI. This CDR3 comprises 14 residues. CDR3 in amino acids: CASNGLAGRNEQYF. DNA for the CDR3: TGTGCCAGCAACGGACTAGCGGGACGAAACGAGCAGTACTTC.